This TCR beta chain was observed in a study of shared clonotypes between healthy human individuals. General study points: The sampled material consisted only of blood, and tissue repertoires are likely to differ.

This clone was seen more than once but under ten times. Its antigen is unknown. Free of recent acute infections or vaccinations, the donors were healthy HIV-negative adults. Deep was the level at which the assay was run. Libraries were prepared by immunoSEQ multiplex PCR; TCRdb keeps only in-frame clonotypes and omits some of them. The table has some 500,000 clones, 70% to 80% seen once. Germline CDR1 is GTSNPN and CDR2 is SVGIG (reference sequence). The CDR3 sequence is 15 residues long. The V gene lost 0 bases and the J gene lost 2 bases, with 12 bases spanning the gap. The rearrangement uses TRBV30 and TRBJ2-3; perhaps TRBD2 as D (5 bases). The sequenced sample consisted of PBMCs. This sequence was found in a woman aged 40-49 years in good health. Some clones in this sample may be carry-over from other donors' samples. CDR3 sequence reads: CAWSVGGGPTDTQYF. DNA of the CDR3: TGTGCCTGGAGTGTAGGTGGCGGGCCCACAGATACGCAGTATTTT.